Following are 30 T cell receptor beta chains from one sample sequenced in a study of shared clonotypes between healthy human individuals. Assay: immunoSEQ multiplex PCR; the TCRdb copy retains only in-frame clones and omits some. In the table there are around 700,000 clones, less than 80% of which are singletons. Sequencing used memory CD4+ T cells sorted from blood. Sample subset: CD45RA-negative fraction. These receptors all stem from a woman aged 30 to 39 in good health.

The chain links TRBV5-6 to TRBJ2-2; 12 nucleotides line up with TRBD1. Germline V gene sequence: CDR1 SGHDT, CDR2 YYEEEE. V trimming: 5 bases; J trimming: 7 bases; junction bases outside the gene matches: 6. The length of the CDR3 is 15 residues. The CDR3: CASREGQGAVGELFF. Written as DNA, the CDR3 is TGTGCCAGCAGGGAGGGACAGGGGGCGGTCGGGGAGCTGTTTTTT.

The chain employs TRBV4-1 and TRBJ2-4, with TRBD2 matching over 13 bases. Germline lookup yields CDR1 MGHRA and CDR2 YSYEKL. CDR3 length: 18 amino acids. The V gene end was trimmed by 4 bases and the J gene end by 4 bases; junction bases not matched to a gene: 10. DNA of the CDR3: TGCGCCAGCAGCCGAGTTGGGACTAGCGGGACCACGAAAAACATTCAGTACTTC. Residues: CASSRVGTSGTTKNIQYF.

In DNA, the CDR3 is TGTGCCAGCAGCAAATACTTTAGGGGGCGCCAAAACACTGAAGCTTTCTTT. It specifies CASSKYFRGRQNTEAFF. J is TRBJ1-1 and V is TRBV5-6; 7 nucleotides agree with TRBD1. Germline assignment: CDR1 SGHDT and CDR2 YYEEEE. This CDR3 region has 17 residues. J lost 2 bases, V lost 4 bases, and 14 bases had no gene match.

The CDR3 sequence: CASTQSGVQTREQYF. The CDR3 DNA reads TGTGCCAGCACCCAATCGGGAGTTCAAACTAGGGAGCAGTACTTC. The chain couples TRBV7-8 to TRBJ2-7; D is perhaps TRBD2 (6 bases). The CDR3 runs to 15 residues. Looked up from germline, CDR1 is SGHVS and CDR2 is FQNEAQ. Trimming cost V 7 bases and J 7 bases, with 23 bases left between them.

CDR3 residues: CASSLGQGVGNQPQHF. The CDR3 DNA reads TGCGCCAGCAGCTTGGGACAGGGGGTAGGCAATCAGCCCCAGCATTTT. V usage is TRBV5-1 and J usage is TRBJ1-5, with 9 bases fitting TRBD1. The CDR3 totals 16 residues. V shed 0 bases, J shed 2 bases, and the junction held 3 bases outside the gene matches. Germline V CDR1 and CDR2: SGHRS, YFSETQ.

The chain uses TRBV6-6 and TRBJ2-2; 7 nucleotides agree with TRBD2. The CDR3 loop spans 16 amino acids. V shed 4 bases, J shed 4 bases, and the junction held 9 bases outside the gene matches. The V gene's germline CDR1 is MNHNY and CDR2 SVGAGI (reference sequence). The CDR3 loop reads CASSWTPGTTTGELFF. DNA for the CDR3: TGTGCCAGCAGTTGGACCCCCGGGACTACCACCGGGGAGCTGTTTTTT.

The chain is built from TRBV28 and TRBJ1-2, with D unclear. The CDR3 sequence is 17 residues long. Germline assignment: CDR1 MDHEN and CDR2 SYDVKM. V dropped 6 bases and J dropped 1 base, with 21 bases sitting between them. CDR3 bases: TGTGCCAGCAGCCCCACGTTTGGGCGGGCAGTTAACTATGGCTACACCTTC. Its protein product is CASSPTFGRAVNYGYTF.

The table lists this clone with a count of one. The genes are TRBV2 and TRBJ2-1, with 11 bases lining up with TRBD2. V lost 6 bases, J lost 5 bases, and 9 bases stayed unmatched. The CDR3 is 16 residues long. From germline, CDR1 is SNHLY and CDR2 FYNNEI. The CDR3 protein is CASSQASGRTHNEQFF. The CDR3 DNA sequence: TGTGCCAGCAGCCAAGCTAGCGGGAGGACCCACAATGAGCAGTTCTTC.

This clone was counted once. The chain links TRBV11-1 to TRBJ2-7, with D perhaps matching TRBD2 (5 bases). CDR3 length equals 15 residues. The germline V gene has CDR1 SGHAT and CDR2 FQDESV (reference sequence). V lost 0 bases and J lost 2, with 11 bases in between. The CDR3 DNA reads TGTGCCAGCAGCTTAGCTGCCAGCGGCGCCTACGAGCAGTACTTC. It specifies CASSLAASGAYEQYF. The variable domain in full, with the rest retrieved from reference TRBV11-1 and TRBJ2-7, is EAEVAQSPRYKITEKSQAVAFWCDPISGHATLYWYRQILGQGPELLVQFQDESVVDDSQLPKDRFSAERLKGVDSTLKIQPAELGDSAMYLCASSLAASGAYEQYFGPGTRLTVT.

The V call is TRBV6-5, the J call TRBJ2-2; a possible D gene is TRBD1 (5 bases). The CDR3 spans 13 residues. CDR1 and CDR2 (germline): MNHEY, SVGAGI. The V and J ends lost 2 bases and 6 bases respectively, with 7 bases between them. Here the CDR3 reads CASSYQGSGELFF. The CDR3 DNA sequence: TGTGCCAGCAGTTACCAGGGATCCGGGGAGCTGTTTTTT.

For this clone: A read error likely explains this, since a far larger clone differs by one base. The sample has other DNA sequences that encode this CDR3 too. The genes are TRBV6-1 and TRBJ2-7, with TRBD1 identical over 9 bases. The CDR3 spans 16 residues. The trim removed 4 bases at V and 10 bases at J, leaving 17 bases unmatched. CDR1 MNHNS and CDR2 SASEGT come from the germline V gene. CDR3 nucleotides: TGTGCCAGCAGTGGTCCAGGGACAGGGAAAGAGACCGAACAGTACTTC. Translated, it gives CASSGPGTGKETEQYF.

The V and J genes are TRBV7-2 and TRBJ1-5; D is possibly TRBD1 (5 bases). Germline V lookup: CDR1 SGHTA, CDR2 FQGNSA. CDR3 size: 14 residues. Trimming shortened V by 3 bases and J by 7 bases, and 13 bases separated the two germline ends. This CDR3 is CASSFQGSQQPQHF. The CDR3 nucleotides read TGTGCCAGCAGCTTCCAGGGTAGTCAACAGCCCCAGCATTTT. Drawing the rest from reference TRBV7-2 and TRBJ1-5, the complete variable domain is GAGVSQSPSNKVTEKGKDVELRCDPISGHTALYWYRQSLGQGLEFLIYFQGNSAPDKSGLPSDRFSAERTGGSVSTLTIQRTQQEDSAVYLCASSFQGSQQPQHFGDGTRLSIL.

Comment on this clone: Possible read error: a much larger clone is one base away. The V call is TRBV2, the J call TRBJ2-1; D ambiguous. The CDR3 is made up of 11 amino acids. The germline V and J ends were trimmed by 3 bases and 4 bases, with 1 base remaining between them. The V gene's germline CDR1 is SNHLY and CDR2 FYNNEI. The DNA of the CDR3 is TGTGCCAGCAGTGAGTACAATGAGCAGTTCTTC. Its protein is CASSEYNEQFF.

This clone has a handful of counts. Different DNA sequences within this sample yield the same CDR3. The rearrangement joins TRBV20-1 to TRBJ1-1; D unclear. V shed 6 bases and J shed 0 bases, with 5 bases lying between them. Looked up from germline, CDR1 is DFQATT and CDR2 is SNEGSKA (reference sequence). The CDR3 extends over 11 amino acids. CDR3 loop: CSAILNTEAFF. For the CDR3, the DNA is TGCAGTGCGATCTTGAACACTGAAGCTTTCTTT.

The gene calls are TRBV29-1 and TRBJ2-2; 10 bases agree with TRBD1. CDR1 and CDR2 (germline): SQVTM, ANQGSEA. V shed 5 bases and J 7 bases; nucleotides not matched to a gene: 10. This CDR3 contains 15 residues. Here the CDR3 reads CSVSSGTGEHGELFF. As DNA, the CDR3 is TGCAGCGTTTCTTCTGGGACAGGGGAGCACGGGGAGCTGTTTTTT.

The CDR3: CASSSRGGNRALNIQYF. In DNA form, the CDR3 reads TGTGCCAGCAGCTCTCGGGGCGGGAACCGGGCTTTAAACATTCAGTACTTC. This rearrangement joins TRBV7-9 to TRBJ2-4; a possible D gene is TRBD2 (6 bases). Germline CDR1 reads SEHNR; CDR2 reads FQNEAQ (reference sequence). This CDR3 region has 17 residues. Between the trimmed V and J ends, which lost 4 bases and 6 bases, there was a span of 22 bases.

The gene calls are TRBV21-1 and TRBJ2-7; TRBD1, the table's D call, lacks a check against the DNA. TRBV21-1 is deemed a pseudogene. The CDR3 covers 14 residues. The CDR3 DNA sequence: TGTGCCAGCAGCCCACCAGGGCAAGCCTACGAGCAGTACTTC. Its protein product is CASSPPGQAYEQYF.

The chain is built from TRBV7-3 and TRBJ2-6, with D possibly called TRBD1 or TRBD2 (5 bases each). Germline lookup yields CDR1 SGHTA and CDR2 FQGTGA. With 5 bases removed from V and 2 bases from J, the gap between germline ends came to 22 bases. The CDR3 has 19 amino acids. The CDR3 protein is CASSPRDRVSLAGANVLTF. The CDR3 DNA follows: TGTGCCAGCAGCCCGAGGGACCGCGTATCGCTCGCTGGGGCCAACGTCCTGACTTTC.

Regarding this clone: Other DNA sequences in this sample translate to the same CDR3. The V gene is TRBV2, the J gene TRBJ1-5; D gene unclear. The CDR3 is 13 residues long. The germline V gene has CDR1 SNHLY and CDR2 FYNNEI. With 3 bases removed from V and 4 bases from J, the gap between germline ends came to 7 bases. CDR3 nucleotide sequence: TGTGCCAGCAGTGAGGGGAATAATCAGCCCCAGCATTTT. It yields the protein CASSEGNNQPQHF.

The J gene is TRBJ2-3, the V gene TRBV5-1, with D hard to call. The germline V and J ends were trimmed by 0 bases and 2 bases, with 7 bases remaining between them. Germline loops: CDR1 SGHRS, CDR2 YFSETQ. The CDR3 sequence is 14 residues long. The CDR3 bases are TGCGCCAGCAGCTTGGGGCAGCTCACAGATACGCAGTATTTT. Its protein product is CASSLGQLTDTQYF.

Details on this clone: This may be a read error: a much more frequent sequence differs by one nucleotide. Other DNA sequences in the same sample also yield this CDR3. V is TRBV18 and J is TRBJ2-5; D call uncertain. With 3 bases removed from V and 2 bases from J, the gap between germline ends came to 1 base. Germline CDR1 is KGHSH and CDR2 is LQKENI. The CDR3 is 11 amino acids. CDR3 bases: TGTGCCAGCTCACCTCAAGAGACCCAGTACTTC. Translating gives CASSPQETQYF.

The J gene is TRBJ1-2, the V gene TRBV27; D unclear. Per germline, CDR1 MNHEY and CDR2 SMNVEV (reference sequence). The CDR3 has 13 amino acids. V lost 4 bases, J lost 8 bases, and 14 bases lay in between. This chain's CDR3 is CASSYFVGLGYTF. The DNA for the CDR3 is TGTGCCAGCAGTTACTTCGTGGGCCTAGGCTACACCTTC.

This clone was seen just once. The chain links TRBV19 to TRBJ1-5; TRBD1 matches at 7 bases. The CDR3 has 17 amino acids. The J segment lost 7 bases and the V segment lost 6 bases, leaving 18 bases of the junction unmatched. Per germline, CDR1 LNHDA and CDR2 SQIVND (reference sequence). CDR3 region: CASRTDGKGAKEQPQHF. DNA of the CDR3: TGTGCCAGTAGAACAGATGGGAAGGGGGCGAAAGAACAGCCCCAGCATTTT.

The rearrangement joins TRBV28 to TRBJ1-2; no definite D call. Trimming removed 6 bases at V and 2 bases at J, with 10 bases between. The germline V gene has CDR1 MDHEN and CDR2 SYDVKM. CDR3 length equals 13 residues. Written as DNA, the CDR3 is TGTGCCAGCAGGGCCTCAACCAACTATGGCTACACCTTC. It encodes CASRASTNYGYTF.

DNA of the CDR3: TGTGCCAGCTCACCAACTAGTTTAGGGGAGACCCAGTACTTC. Protein sequence: CASSPTSLGETQYF. V is TRBV18 and J is TRBJ2-5, with D possibly TRBD2 on 5 matching bases. V dropped 2 bases and J dropped 5 bases, with 12 bases sitting between them. The germline V gene has CDR1 KGHSH and CDR2 LQKENI. This CDR3 comprises 14 residues.

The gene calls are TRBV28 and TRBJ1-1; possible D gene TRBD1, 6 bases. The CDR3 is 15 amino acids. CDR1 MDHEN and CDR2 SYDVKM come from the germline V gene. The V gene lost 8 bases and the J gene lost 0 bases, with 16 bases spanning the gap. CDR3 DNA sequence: TGTGCCAGCTCCCGGGGGACAAATATGAACACTGAAGCTTTCTTT. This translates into CASSRGTNMNTEAFF.

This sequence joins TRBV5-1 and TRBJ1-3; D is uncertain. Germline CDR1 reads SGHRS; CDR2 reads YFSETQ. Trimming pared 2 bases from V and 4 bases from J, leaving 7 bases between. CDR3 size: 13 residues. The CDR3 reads CASSFGEGNTIYF. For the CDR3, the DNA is TGCGCCAGCAGCTTCGGGGAGGGAAACACCATATATTTT.

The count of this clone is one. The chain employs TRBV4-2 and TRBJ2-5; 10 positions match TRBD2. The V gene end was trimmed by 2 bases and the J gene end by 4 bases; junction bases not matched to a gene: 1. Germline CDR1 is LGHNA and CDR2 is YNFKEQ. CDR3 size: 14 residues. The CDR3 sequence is CASSQLAGGETQYF. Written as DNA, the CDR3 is TGTGCCAGCAGCCAATTAGCGGGAGGAGAGACCCAGTACTTC.

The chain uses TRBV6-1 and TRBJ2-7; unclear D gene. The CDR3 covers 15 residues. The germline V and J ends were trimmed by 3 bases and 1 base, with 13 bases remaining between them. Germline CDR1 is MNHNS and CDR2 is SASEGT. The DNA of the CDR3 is TGTGCCAGCAGTGAGCAGGCGTCGGAGTCCTACGAGCAGTACTTC. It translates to CASSEQASESYEQYF.

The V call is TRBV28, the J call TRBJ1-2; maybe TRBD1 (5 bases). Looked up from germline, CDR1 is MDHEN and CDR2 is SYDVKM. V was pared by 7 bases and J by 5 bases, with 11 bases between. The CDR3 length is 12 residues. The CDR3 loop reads CASTEKGYGYTF. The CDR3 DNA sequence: TGTGCCAGCACCGAAAAGGGGTATGGCTACACCTTC.